This T cell receptor (beta chain) was sequenced in a study of T cell clones after liver transplantation. Sequenced by immunoSEQ multiplex PCR; TCRdb stores in-frame clones only, minus some. The sample contains 65,000 to 70,000 clones, more than 85% of which appear only once. Specimen: CD4+ T cells from blood, collected about 27 months after liver transplant. These receptors came from a human patient who received a liver transplant. Certain T cells may be donor cells from the graft.

This chain connects TRBV10-1 to TRBJ2-2, with D unresolved. The length of the CDR3 is 13 residues. Per the germline V gene, CDR1 is WNHNN and CDR2 is SYGVQD (reference sequence). V lost 4 bases, J lost 0 bases, and 3 bases lay in between. The CDR3 is CASSAANTGELFF. CDR3 coding DNA: TGCGCCAGCAGTGCGGCGAACACCGGGGAGCTGTTTTTT.